The TCR beta chain described here comes from a study of vaccination and CD4 T cells after COVID-19. Treatment indicated: approximately 10-day PBMC culture with coronavirus spike peptide pools or control peptides (ViraFEST assay). Alongside around 9.7 IU/ml IL-2 and 10 ug/ml peptide pools, PBMCs were cultured at two million per well. Cultured CD4+ T-cell DNA underwent Oncomine TCR Beta short-read sequencing. In TCRdb, the PCR reads were re-called with MiXCR into one record per CDR3 protein. The repertoire holds tens of thousands of distinct CDR3 sequences, with around 45% as singletons. General study points: The study found median SARS-CoV-2-reactive clonotypes rising from 21 to 38, not significantly.

Trimming removed 3 bases from V and 9 bases from J, with 15 bases in between. The germline gives CDR1 GTSNPN, CDR2 SVGIG (reference sequence). The length of the CDR3 is 14 residues. This clonotype showed up just a few times. The antigen is unknown. The TCR originated in a human donor who received a COVID-19 vaccine. Material: CD4+ T cells from blood, cultured in vitro, obtained before SARS-CoV-2 vaccination. The V call is TRBV30, the J call TRBJ1-6; tentative D call: TRBD1 (6 bases). CDR3 DNA sequence: TGTGCCTGGAGAGACCAGGGGATATCTTCACCCCTCCACTTT. It yields the protein CAWRDQGISSPLHF.